The 14 T cell receptor beta chains in this list originate from one sample, sequenced in a study of T cell responses to AZD1222 COVID-19 vaccine. The table came from immunoSEQ multiplex PCR; TCRdb's copy has only in-frame clones and leaves some out. Of approximately 130,000 clones in the sample, roughly 88% were seen once. The sample was peripheral blood, taken 28 days after the second AZD1222 dose. Receptors originate from an adult who received the AZD1222 COVID-19 vaccine.

V is TRBV9 and J is TRBJ1-6; no clear D. Germline CDR1 SGDLS, CDR2 YYNGEE. Trimming left V 4 bases short and J 7 bases short, with 9 bases between. This CDR3 spans 13 amino acids. The chain's CDR3 is CASSRLQNSPLHF. The CDR3 region has the DNA TGTGCCAGCAGCCGCCTACAGAATTCACCCCTCCACTTT. Using reference TRBV9 and TRBJ1-6 for the parts outside the CDR3, the full variable domain is DSGVTQTPKHLITATGQRVTLRCSPRSGDLSVYWYQQSLDQGLQFLIQYYNGEERAKGNILERFSAQQFPDLHSELNLSSLELGDSALYFCASSRLQNSPLHFGNGTRLTVT.

In its sample, this clone was seen once. The CDR3 coding sequence is TGTGCCAGCAGCCCACAGGGCGATGGCTACACCTTC. Its translation is CASSPQGDGYTF. V usage is TRBV7-2 and J usage is TRBJ1-2, with D possibly matching TRBD1 (6 bases). The length of the CDR3 is 12 residues. Germline values: CDR1 SGHTA, CDR2 FQGNSA. V dropped 5 bases and J dropped 6 bases, with 10 bases sitting between them.

The rearrangement uses TRBV7-9 and TRBJ1-5; TRBD1 matches at 12 bases. The V gene end was trimmed by 5 bases and the J gene end by 3 bases; junction bases not matched to a gene: 2. Per the germline V gene, CDR1 is SEHNR and CDR2 is FQNEAQ (reference sequence). The CDR3 runs 15 residues. As DNA, the CDR3 is TGTGCCAGCAGCGCGGGACAGGGGGCCAATCAGCCCCAGCATTTT. As protein: CASSAGQGANQPQHF.

The gene calls are TRBV24-1 and TRBJ2-7, with D tentatively TRBD1 or TRBD2 (5 bases each). CDR3 length: 12 residues. V was clipped by 3 bases and J by 7 bases, with 9 bases between them. Germline V gene data show CDR1 as KGHDR and CDR2 as SFDVKD. CDR3 protein: CATSDRGFEQYF. The CDR3 DNA follows: TGTGCCACCAGTGATCGGGGCTTTGAGCAGTACTTC.

The rearrangement links TRBV5-1 to TRBJ2-3; a weak D match, TRBD2 (5 bases). The V end was cut by 5 bases, the J end by 2 bases, with 15 bases between. There are 15 residues in the CDR3. CDR1 and CDR2 (germline): SGHRS, YFSETQ. The DNA of the CDR3 is TGCGCCAGCAGACCAACTAGTACGGCCACAGATACGCAGTATTTT. This translates into CASRPTSTATDTQYF. The full variable domain, with the rest looked up from reference TRBV5-1 and TRBJ2-3, is KAGVTQTPRYLIKTRGQQVTLSCSPISGHRSVSWYQQTPGQGLQFLFEYFSETQRNKGNFPGRFSGRQFSNSRSEMNVSTLELGDSALYLCASRPTSTATDTQYFGPGTRLTVL.

V gene TRBV3-1 (or the pseudogene TRBV3-2) combines with J gene TRBJ1-5; no clear D gene. In germline, CDR1 is LGHDT, CDR2 YNNKEL (reference sequence). The length of the CDR3 is 13 residues. V lost 4 bases to trimming and J lost 6 bases, with 10 bases between them. The CDR3 DNA reads TGTGCCAGCAGCCTGAGCCACGGTCAGCCCCAGCATTTT. It yields the protein CASSLSHGQPQHF.

The J gene is TRBJ1-1, the V gene TRBV7-9, with 7 bases fitting TRBD1. The germline gives CDR1 SEHNR, CDR2 FQNEAQ (reference sequence). The J segment lost 3 bases and the V segment lost 2 bases, leaving 3 bases of the junction unmatched. This CDR3 spans 14 amino acids. The CDR3, as DNA: TGTGCCAGCAGCTTATTTCAGGGGGACACTGAAGCTTTCTTT. Protein sequence: CASSLFQGDTEAFF.

This clone was observed once. The chain links TRBV7-9 to TRBJ1-1, with D uncertain. Germline loops: CDR1 SEHNR, CDR2 FQNEAQ (reference sequence). This CDR3 is built from 13 residues. V was pared by 5 bases and J by 4 bases, with 11 bases between. In DNA form, the CDR3 reads TGTGCCAGCAGCCCCCCCGGGGTCACTGAAGCTTTCTTT. As protein: CASSPPGVTEAFF. Combining the CDR3 with reference TRBV7-9 and TRBJ1-1 gives the whole variable domain DTGVSQNPRHKITKRGQNVTFRCDPISEHNRLYWYRQTLGQGPEFLTYFQNEAQLEKSRLLSDRFSAERPKGSFSTLEIQRTEQGDSAMYLCASSPPGVTEAFFGQGTRLTVV.

This clone has only one observation. The chain is built from TRBV7-9 and TRBJ1-4; D is unclear. The CDR3 runs 14 residues. V dropped 4 bases and J dropped 4 bases, with 10 bases sitting between them. Germline V lookup: CDR1 SEHNR, CDR2 FQNEAQ (reference sequence). CDR3 sequence reads: CASSSSNSNEKLFF. DNA of the CDR3: TGTGCCAGCAGCTCGTCTAACAGTAATGAAAAACTGTTTTTT.

This chain connects TRBV3-1 (or the pseudogene TRBV3-2) to TRBJ1-5; 11 bases are shared with TRBD1. This CDR3 spans 17 amino acids. Germline trimming cut 5 bases from V and 4 bases from J; bases unmatched to any gene: 10. CDR1 is LGHDT and CDR2 is YNNKEL in the germline V gene (reference sequence). The CDR3 spells CASSFRDRGDSNQPQHF. The CDR3 nucleotides read TGTGCCAGCAGCTTCCGGGACAGGGGGGATTCTAATCAGCCCCAGCATTTT.

The genes are TRBV1 and TRBJ1-1; the table's D call, TRBD1, has no DNA check behind it. TRBV1 is given as a pseudogene. The CDR3 loop spans 20 amino acids. This CDR3 is CTSSQDQAYGQGAPVTEAFF. The CDR3 region has the DNA TGCACCAGCAGCCAAGATCAAGCTTACGGACAGGGGGCGCCGGTCACTGAAGCTTTCTTT.

V is TRBV6-5 and J is TRBJ2-7, with D perhaps TRBD1 or TRBD2 (5 bases each). The CDR3 contains 15 residues. V dropped 6 bases and J dropped 2 bases, with 17 bases sitting between them. From germline, CDR1 is MNHEY and CDR2 SVGAGI. The CDR3 reads CASRYLGTGPYEQYF. DNA of the CDR3: TGTGCCAGCAGGTACCTCGGCACGGGACCCTACGAGCAGTACTTC.

This rearrangement joins TRBV18 to TRBJ1-4, with D hard to call. The CDR3 spans 15 residues. The V gene lost 2 bases and the J gene lost 5 bases, with 12 bases spanning the gap. The V gene's germline CDR1 is KGHSH and CDR2 LQKENI. The CDR3 DNA reads TGTGCCAGCTCACCAGGCGCCTTACAGAATGAAAAACTGTTTTTT. Amino acid sequence: CASSPGALQNEKLFF.

This clone was seen a few times. This chain connects TRBV3-1 (or the pseudogene TRBV3-2) to TRBJ1-5; D ambiguous. The germline V gene has CDR1 LGHDT and CDR2 YNNKEL (reference sequence). The V end was cut by 0 bases, the J end by 6 bases, with 9 bases between. CDR3 size: 14 residues. CDR3 protein: CASSQELGSQPQHF. The DNA for the CDR3 is TGTGCCAGCAGCCAAGAATTAGGGAGTCAGCCCCAGCATTTT.